These T cell receptor beta chains were read from a single sample in a study of T-cell reconstitution after alpha-beta-depleted transplantation in children. TCRdb re-called the PCR reads with MiXCR, one entry per CDR3 protein. The table includes about 190,000 distinct CDR3 sequences, around 10% detected once. The sequenced sample was PBMCs, obtained before TCRalphabeta/CD19-depleted stem cell transplant. The source is a boy between 2 and 10 years old with acute myeloid leukemia, due to receive a stem cell transplant. CDR3s include the opening cysteine and the closing phenylalanine or tryptophan. A D gene is named only where the DNA matches it firmly. Rows give clone size only sometimes, using once, few, many, or a class for an expanded clone.

D gene	clone size	J gene	V gene	CDR3 DNA	CDR3 protein
-	many	TRBJ2-7	TRBV27	TGTGCCAGCAGTCACACGCAGGGAATTTCCTACGAGCAGTACTTC	CASSHTQGISYEQYF
-	many	TRBJ1-2	TRBV7-2	TGTGCCAGCCAGTATGGCTACACCTTC	CASQYGYTF
TRBD1	many	TRBJ2-2	TRBV7-9	TGTGCCAGCAGCCAAAGGACAGGGGTTCTCCATTCCGGGGAGCTGTTTTTT	CASSQRTGVLHSGELFF
-	many	TRBJ2-1	TRBV20-1	TGCAGTGCTAGAGCAGACAGCGGTCTCTACAATGAGCAGTTCTTC	CSARADSGLYNEQFF
TRBD1	-	TRBJ1-1	TRBV18	TGTGCCAGCTCACCACAGGGGGCTGGGGACACTGAAGCTTTCTTT	CASSPQGAGDTEAFF
TRBD1	many	TRBJ1-2	TRBV27	TGTGCCAGCAGTCCATGGACAGGGCAGGGCTACACCTTC	CASSPWTGQGYTF
-	many	TRBJ2-2	TRBV20-1	TGCAGTGCTCTTAGGGGTAACACCGGGGAGCTGTTTTTT	CSALRGNTGELFF
TRBD2	many	TRBJ2-7	TRBV20-1	TGCAGTGCCCCGATGAGTACTAGCGGGACCTACGAGCAGTACTTC	CSAPMSTSGTYEQYF
-	many	TRBJ2-1	TRBV11-1	TGTGCCAGCAGTTCAGGGGAGGGTGAGCAGTTCTTC	CASSSGEGEQFF
-	few	TRBJ1-2	TRBV19	TGTGCCACCTCGTTGTGGGGTACGGACTATGGCTACACCTTC	CATSLWGTDYGYTF
-	many	TRBJ2-1	TRBV10-3	TGTGCCATCAGTGACGGAGACAGCTCCTACAATGAGCAGTTCTTC	CAISDGDSSYNEQFF
-	-	TRBJ2-3	TRBV11-2	TGTGCCAGCAGCCGAACGACTGAGACAGATACGCAGTATTTT	CASSRTTETDTQYF
TRBD2	many	TRBJ2-2	TRBV5-1	TGCGCCAGCAGCTTGGTCGCGGGAGGTCCCACCGGGGAGCTGTTTTTT	CASSLVAGGPTGELFF
-	many	TRBJ2-3	TRBV6-5	TGTGCCTACGTTGTTGGAGGAGATACGCAGTATTTT	CAYVVGGDTQYF
-	many	TRBJ2-7	TRBV28	TGTGCCAGCAGTCACAAGGGACGGCCCTACGAGCAGTACTTC	CASSHKGRPYEQYF
-	many	TRBJ1-6	TRBV7-8	TGTGCCAGCAGCTTAGTGGACAGCTTCTTTAATTCACCCCTCCACTTT	CASSLVDSFFNSPLHF
-	many	TRBJ2-1	TRBV5-1	TGCGCCAGCAGCCCTAGCAACTACAATGAGCAGTTCTTC	CASSPSNYNEQFF
-	many	TRBJ1-4	TRBV12-3/TRBV12-4	TGTGCCAGCAGGCAATCGGGGACAGAAAAACTGTTTTTT	CASRQSGTEKLFF
-	many	TRBJ1-1	TRBV7-9	TGTGCCAGCAGCCATAATCAGGGGCGTGAAGCTTTCTTT	CASSHNQGREAFF
-	many	TRBJ1-5	TRBV28	TGTGCCAGCAGTTTTGGGGTCGGGCGGCAGCCCCAGCATTTT	CASSFGVGRQPQHF
-	many	TRBJ1-3	TRBV3-1	TGTGCCAGCAGCCAAGACCTTTCCGTAAACACCATATATTTT	CASSQDLSVNTIYF
-	many	TRBJ1-1	TRBV6-1	TGTGCCAGCAAAGTGGGGTCAGTGAACACTGAAGCTTTCTTT	CASKVGSVNTEAFF
TRBD1	many	TRBJ1-2	TRBV20-1	TGCAGTGCCAAAGTCCGGGACAGGGAGTACTATGGCTACACCTTC	CSAKVRDREYYGYTF
-	-	TRBJ1-4	TRBV6-5	TGTGCCAGCAGTTCAGTAGTGGCGGGGTTTAATGAAAAACTGTTTTTT	CASSSVVAGFNEKLFF
TRBD1	many	TRBJ1-2	TRBV12-3/TRBV12-4	TGTGCCAGCAGTTTTGGACAGGGCGGATACACCTTC	CASSFGQGGYTF
-	many	TRBJ2-1	TRBV20-1	TGCAGTGCCGCACTAGACCGACCCTCCAATGAGCAGTTCTTC	CSAALDRPSNEQFF
-	many	TRBJ2-5	TRBV5-6	TGTGCCAGCAGCTTCTACAGTCAAGAGACCCAGTACTTC	CASSFYSQETQYF
-	many	TRBJ2-5	TRBV28	TGTGCCAGCAGTTTGACCCCAGGGGGGGAAGAGACCCAGTACTTC	CASSLTPGGEETQYF
-	many	TRBJ1-5	TRBV20-1	TGCAGTGCAAGCTACAGGGTTAGCAATCAGCCCCAGCATTTT	CSASYRVSNQPQHF
TRBD1	many	TRBJ2-1	TRBV12-5	TGTGCTAGCACAGCCCCAGGGGGCGGAAGGGATGAGCAGTTCTTC	CASTAPGGGRDEQFF
-	-	TRBJ1-2	TRBV10-3	TGTGCCATCCGGGGGGCTGACAGCTATGGCTACACCTTC	CAIRGADSYGYTF
-	many	TRBJ1-2	TRBV6-6	TGTGCCAGCAGTCCCGACTGGCTCGGCTACACCTTC	CASSPDWLGYTF
TRBD2	many	TRBJ2-7	TRBV20-1	TGCAGTGCTGGTACTAGCGGGAGGGGCCACGAGCAGTACTTC	CSAGTSGRGHEQYF
TRBD1	many	TRBJ2-1	TRBV12-3/TRBV12-4	TGTGCCAGCAGGACCGGGACAGGGGAGACGTATGAGCAGTTCTTC	CASRTGTGETYEQFF
-	many	TRBJ2-1	TRBV3-1	TGTGCCAGCAGCCAGTCCGGTGGGATCGCGCAGTTCTTC	CASSQSGGIAQFF
TRBD2	many	TRBJ2-1	TRBV6-5	TGTGCCAGCAGTTACGCAGGACTAGAGGAGTTCTTC	CASSYAGLEEFF
-	many	TRBJ2-3	TRBV5-4	TGTGCCAGCAGCTTAATGGATACGCAGTATTTT	CASSLMDTQYF
TRBD2	few	TRBJ2-1	TRBV7-6	TGTGCCAGCAGCTTAGCGCCCCCGGGAGGGCTTGGCGAGCAGTTCTTC	CASSLAPPGGLGEQFF
-	many	TRBJ2-3	TRBV7-2	TGTGCCAGCAGCTTAGACCAGGGGTTTACAGATACGCAGTATTTT	CASSLDQGFTDTQYF
TRBD2	many	TRBJ2-5	TRBV7-2	TGTTCCAGCAGTCGGACTAGCGCCTGGGGGGAGACCCAGTACTTC	CSSSRTSAWGETQYF
-	many	TRBJ2-2	TRBV6-4	TGTGCCAGCAGTCCCGGGACGGAAAACACCGGGGAGCTGTTTTTT	CASSPGTENTGELFF
-	many	TRBJ1-1	TRBV5-1	TGCGCCAGCGGACGGGATCATAACACTGAAGCTTTCTTT	CASGRDHNTEAFF
-	many	TRBJ2-1	TRBV4-2	TGTGCCAGCAGCCAAGACGAGGGTGGGGGGCCCGCCTCCTACAATGAGCAGTTCTTC	CASSQDEGGGPASYNEQFF
TRBD2	-	TRBJ2-7	TRBV7-6	TGTGCCAGCAGCCAGACTAGCGGGTCCTACGATCAGTACTTC	CASSQTSGSYDQYF